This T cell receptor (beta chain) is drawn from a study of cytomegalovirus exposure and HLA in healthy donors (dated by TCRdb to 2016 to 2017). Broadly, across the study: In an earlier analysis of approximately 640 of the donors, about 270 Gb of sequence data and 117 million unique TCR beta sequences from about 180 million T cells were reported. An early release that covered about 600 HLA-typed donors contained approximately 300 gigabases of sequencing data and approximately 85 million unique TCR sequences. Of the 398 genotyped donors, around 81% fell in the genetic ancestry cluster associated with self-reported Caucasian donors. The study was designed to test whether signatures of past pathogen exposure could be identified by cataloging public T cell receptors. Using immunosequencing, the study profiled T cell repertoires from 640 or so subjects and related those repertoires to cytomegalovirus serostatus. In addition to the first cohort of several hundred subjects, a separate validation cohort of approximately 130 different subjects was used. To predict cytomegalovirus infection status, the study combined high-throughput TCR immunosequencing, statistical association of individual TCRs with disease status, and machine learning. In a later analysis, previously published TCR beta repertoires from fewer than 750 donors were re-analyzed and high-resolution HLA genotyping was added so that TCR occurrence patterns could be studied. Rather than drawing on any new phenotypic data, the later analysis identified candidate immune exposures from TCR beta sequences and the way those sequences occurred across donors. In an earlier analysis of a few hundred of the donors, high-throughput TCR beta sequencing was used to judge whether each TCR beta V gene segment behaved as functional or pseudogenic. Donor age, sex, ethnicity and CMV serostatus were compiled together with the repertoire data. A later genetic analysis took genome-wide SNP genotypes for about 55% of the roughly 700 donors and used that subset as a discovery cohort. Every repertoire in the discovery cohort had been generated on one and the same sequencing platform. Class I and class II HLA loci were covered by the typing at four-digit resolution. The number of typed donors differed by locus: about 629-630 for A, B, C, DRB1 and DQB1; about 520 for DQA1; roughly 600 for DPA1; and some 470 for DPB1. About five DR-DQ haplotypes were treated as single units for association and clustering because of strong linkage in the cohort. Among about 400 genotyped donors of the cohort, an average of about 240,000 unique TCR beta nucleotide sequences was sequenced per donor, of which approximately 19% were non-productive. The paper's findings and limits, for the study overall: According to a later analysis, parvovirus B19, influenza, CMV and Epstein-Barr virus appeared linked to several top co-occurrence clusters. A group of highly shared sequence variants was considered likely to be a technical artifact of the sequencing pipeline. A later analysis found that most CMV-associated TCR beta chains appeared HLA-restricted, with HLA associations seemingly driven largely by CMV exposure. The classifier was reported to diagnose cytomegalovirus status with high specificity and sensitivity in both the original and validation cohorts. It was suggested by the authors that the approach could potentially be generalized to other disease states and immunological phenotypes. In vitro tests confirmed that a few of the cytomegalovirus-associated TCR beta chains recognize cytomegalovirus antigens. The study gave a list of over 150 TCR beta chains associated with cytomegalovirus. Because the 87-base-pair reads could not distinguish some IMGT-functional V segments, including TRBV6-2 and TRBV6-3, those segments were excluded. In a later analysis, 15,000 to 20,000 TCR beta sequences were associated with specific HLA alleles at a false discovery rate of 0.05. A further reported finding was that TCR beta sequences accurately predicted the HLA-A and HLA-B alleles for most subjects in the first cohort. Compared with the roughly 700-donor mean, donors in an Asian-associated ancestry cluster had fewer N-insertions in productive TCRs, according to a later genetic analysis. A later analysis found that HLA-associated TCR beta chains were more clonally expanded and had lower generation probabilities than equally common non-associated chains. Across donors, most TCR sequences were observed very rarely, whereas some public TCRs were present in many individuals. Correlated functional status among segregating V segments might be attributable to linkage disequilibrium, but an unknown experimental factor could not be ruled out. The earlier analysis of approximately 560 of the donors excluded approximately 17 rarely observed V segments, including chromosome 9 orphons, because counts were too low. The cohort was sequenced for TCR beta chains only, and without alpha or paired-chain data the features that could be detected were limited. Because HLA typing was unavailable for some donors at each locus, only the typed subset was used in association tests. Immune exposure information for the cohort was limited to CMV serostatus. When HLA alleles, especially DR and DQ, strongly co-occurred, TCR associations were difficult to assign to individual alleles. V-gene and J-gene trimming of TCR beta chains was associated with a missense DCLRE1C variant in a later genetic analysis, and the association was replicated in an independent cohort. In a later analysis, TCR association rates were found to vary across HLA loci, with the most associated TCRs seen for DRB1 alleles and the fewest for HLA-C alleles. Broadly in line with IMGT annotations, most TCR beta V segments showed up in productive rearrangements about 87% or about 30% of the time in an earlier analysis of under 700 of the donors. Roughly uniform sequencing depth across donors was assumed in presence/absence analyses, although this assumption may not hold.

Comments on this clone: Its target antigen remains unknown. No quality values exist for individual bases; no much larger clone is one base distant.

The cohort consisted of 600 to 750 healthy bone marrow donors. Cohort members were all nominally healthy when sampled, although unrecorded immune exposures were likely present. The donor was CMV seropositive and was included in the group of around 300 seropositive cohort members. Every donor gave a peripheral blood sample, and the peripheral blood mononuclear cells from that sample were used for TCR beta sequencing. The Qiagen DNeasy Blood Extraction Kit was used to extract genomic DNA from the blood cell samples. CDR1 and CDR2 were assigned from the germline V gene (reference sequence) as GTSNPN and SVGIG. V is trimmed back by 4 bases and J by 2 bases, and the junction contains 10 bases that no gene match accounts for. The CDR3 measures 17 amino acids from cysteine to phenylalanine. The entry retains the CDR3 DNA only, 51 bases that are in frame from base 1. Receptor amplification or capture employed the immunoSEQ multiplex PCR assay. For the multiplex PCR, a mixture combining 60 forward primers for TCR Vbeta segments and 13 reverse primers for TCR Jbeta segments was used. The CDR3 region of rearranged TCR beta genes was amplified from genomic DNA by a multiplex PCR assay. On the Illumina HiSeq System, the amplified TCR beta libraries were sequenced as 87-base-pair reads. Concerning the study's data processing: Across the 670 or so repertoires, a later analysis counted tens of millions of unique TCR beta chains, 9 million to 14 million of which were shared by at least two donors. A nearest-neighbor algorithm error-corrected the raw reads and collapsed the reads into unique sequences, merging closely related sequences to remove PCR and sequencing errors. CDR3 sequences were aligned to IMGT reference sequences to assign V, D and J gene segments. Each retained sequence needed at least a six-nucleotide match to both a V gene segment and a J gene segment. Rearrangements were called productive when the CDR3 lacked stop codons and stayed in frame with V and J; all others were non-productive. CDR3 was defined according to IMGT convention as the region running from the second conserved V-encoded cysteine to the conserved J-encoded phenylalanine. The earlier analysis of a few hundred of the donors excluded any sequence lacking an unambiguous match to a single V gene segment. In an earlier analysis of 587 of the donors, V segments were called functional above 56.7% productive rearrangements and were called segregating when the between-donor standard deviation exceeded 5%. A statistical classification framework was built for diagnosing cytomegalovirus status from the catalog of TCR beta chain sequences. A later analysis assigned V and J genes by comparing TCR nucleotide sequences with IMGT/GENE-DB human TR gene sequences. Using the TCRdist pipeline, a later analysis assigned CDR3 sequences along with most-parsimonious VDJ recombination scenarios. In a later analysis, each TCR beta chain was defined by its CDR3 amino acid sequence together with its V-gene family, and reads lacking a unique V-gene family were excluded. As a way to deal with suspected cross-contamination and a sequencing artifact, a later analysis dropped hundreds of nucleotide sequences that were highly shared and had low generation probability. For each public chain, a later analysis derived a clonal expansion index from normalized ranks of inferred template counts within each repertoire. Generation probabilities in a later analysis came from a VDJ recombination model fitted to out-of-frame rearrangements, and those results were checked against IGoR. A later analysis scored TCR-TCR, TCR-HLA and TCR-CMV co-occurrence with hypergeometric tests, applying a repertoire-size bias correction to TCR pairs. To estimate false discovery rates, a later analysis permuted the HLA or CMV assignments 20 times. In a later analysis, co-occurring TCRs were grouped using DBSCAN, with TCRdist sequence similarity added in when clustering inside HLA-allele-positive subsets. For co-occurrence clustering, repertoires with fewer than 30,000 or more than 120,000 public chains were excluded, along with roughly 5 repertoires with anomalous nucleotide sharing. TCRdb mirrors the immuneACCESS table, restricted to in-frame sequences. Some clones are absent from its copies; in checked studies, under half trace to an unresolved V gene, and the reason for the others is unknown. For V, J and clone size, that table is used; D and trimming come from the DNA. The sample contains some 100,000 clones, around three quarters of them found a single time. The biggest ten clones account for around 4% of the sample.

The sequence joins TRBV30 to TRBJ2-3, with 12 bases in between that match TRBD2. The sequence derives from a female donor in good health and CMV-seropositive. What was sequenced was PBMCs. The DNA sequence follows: TGTGCCTGGAAACTTCTACTAGCGGGAGGACTCACAGATACGCAGTATTTT. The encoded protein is CAWKLLLAGGLTDTQYF.